The 17 T cell receptor beta chains below were found in one sample sequenced in a study of blood T cells in healthy people across ages (dated by TCRdb to the mid-2010s). The method behind the library was 5' RACE. Sequencing was carried out with an Illumina HiSeq 2500. The second PCR ran for roughly 6 to 11 cycles and used a J-beta primer mix along with a sample-barcoded 5' primer. Starting from the raw public reads, TCRdb applied fastp trimming at Q25, assembled clones with MiXCR and retained in-frame beta chains. Every CDR3 protein is listed once, alongside the most common genes and DNA of its rows. This sample is represented by some 1 million distinct CDR3 sequences; around 43% of them were singletons. Clones ranked in the top ten supply around 18% of the sample. The source material was blood. The receptor set was obtained from a woman aged 55-69 years in good health.

The chain recombines TRBV20-1 with TRBJ1-2; no clear D gene. Germline CDR1 is DFQATT and CDR2 is SNEGSKA (reference sequence). This CDR3 contains 8 residues. The V and J ends lost 8 bases and 13 bases respectively, with 11 bases between them. The CDR3: CSPHGGTF. The CDR3 DNA reads TGCAGTCCCCACGGCGGCACCTTC.

The chain is built from TRBV4-1 and TRBJ2-7; perhaps TRBD2 as D (5 bases). V dropped 1 base and J dropped 1 base, with 14 bases sitting between them. This CDR3 spans 16 amino acids. Germline V gene data show CDR1 as MGHRA and CDR2 as YSYEKL. The chain's CDR3 is CASSQGTERRSYEQYF. The DNA for the CDR3 is TGCGCCAGCAGCCAAGGAACCGAGCGGCGGTCCTACGAGCAGTACTTC.

The J gene is TRBJ2-5, the V gene TRBV6-2 or TRBV6-3; maybe TRBD2 (5 bases). CDR1 is MNHEY, CDR2 SVGEGT, per germline. The CDR3 has 19 amino acids. V was cut by 0 bases and J by 5 bases, with 25 bases left in between. DNA for the CDR3: TGTGCCAGCAGTTACTCGAATGCGTTGGCGGGTGAGATCGGGGAGACCCAGTACTTC. It is translated as CASSYSNALAGEIGETQYF.

This rearrangement joins TRBV7-9 to TRBJ2-5, with D hard to call. The V gene's germline CDR1 is SEHNR and CDR2 FQNEAQ (reference sequence). V was clipped by 3 bases and J by 11 bases, with 10 bases between them. The CDR3 has 11 amino acids. The DNA for the CDR3 is TGTGCCAGCAGCTTTGGCGGACCTCAGTACTTC. It specifies CASSFGGPQYF.

This clonotype appeared a few times. The chain links TRBV7-6 to TRBJ2-3; TRBD2 matches 9 bases. Unmatched junction bases numbered 4, after V lost 2 bases and J lost 1 base. Germline-derived CDR1 and CDR2 are SGHVS and FNYEAQ. The CDR3 extends over 16 amino acids. This CDR3 reads CASSLFASGGTDTQYF. As DNA, the CDR3 is TGTGCCAGCAGCTTATTTGCTAGCGGGGGCACAGATACGCAGTATTTT.

This clonotype was observed at least ten times. The chain employs TRBV29-1 and TRBJ2-7; D not resolved. This CDR3 spans 14 amino acids. The ends were cut back, 1 base at V and 0 bases at J, with 10 bases in the middle. From germline, CDR1 is SQVTM and CDR2 ANQGSEA. CDR3 residues: CSVEVPESSYEQYF. As DNA, the CDR3 is TGCAGCGTTGAAGTCCCAGAGAGCTCCTACGAGCAGTACTTC.

As regards this clonotype: A much larger clone differs by one base, so this may be a read error. The chain has TRBV7-2 and TRBJ2-1; D is undetermined. The J call may be incorrect, as the DNA end agrees better with TRBJ2-7. CDR1 is SGHTA and CDR2 is FQGNSA in the germline V gene. The CDR3 is 13 residues long. This CDR3 is CASGSRGYNEQYF. CDR3 in DNA: TGTGCCAGTGGATCACGTGGGTACAATGAGCAGTACTTC.

The chain uses TRBV20-1 and TRBJ2-3; weak D call: TRBD1 (6 bases). The V gene's germline CDR1 is DFQATT and CDR2 SNEGSKA (reference sequence). V lost 5 bases and J lost 2, with 17 bases in between. CDR3 length: 15 residues. The CDR3, as DNA: TGCAGTGCTGACGAACAGGGACCTAACACAGATACGCAGTATTTT. Translation: CSADEQGPNTDTQYF.

This clonotype has just a few counts. The chain has TRBV5-1 and TRBJ2-1; D possibly corresponds to TRBD2 (5 bases). Germline V gene lookup returns CDR1 SGHRS and CDR2 YFSETQ. This CDR3 has 16 residues. V dropped 0 bases and J dropped 6 bases, with 16 bases sitting between them. The CDR3 DNA follows: TGCGCCAGCAGCTTGGAAGGAGGAGGCCTGGGCAATGAGCAGTTCTTC. As protein: CASSLEGGGLGNEQFF.

The sample holds one count of this clonotype. This chain connects TRBV20-1 to TRBJ2-5, with 11 bases identical to TRBD2. With the DNA end fitting TRBJ2-7 better, the J assignment may be wrong. Germline V gives CDR1 DFQATT, CDR2 SNEGSKA (reference sequence). There are 15 residues in the CDR3. The CDR3 DNA sequence: TGCAGTGCTAGTAAGTTAACTAGCGGGGGCTACGAGCAGTACTTC. This sequence encodes CSASKLTSGGYEQYF.

This clonotype was seen more than once but under ten times. This chain connects TRBV20-1 to TRBJ2-3; 7 bases line up with TRBD2. V lost 6 bases, J lost 1 base, and 7 bases stayed unmatched. From germline, CDR1 is DFQATT and CDR2 SNEGSKA (reference sequence). The CDR3 is made up of 14 amino acids. For the CDR3, the DNA is TGCAGTGCCATGCGGGGGATTGGCACAGATACGCAGTATTTT. It yields the protein CSAMRGIGTDTQYF.

V usage is TRBV3-1 and J usage is TRBJ1-4; D may be TRBD1 (5 bases). The CDR3 length is 13 residues. The germline CDR1 and CDR2 sequences are LGHDT and YNNKEL (reference sequence). Trimming left V 4 bases short and J 8 bases short, with 11 bases between. CDR3 DNA: TGTGCCAGCAGCCGTGGGGGGGTGGAAAAACTGTTTTTT. It encodes CASSRGGVEKLFF.

Notes on this clonotype: One junction end does not reproduce the germline sequence, and a read error may be involved. J is TRBJ2-2 and V is TRBV27; D remains unclear. Germline CDR1 is MNHEY and CDR2 is SMNVEV (reference sequence). The CDR3 loop spans 13 amino acids. The CDR3 here is CASRIPNTRELFF. DNA for the CDR3: TGTGCCAGCAGGATTCCGAACACCAGGGAGCTGTTTTTT.

Concerning this clonotype: This sequence may be a read error, since a much larger clone differs from it by one base. The chain recombines TRBV12-3 or TRBV12-4 with TRBJ2-7; perhaps TRBD2 as D (5 bases). This CDR3 contains 13 residues. The CDR3 DNA sequence: TGTGCCAGCAGCCCTAGCCGATCCTACGGGCAGTACTTC. Its protein product is CASSPSRSYGQYF.

The chain couples TRBV20-1 to TRBJ2-1, with a possible D match to TRBD2 (6 bases). Germline lookup yields CDR1 DFQATT and CDR2 SNEGSKA (reference sequence). The CDR3 sequence is 13 residues long. Trimming took 6 bases from V and 2 from J, leaving 11 bases between them. For the CDR3, the DNA is TGCAGTGCCGCCGGGAGCGCCTACAATGAGCAGTTCTTC. It specifies CSAAGSAYNEQFF.

J is TRBJ2-7 and V is TRBV5-1; 8 nucleotides match TRBD2. Looked up from germline, CDR1 is SGHRS and CDR2 is YFSETQ. The junction had 10 bases not matched to a gene; V was cut back by 1 base and J by 7 bases. There are 15 residues in the CDR3. The CDR3 sequence is CASSLSGSSNNEQYF. Written as DNA, the CDR3 is TGCGCCAGCAGCTTGAGCGGGAGTTCCAACAATGAGCAGTACTTC.

The CDR3 loop is CATRTSADPSYEQYF. CDR3 bases: TGTGCCACCCGGACTAGCGCAGACCCTTCCTACGAGCAGTACTTC. The chain uses TRBV6-5 and TRBJ2-7; 9 positions agree with TRBD2. This CDR3 spans 15 amino acids. Per germline, CDR1 MNHEY and CDR2 SVGAGI. J was trimmed by 1 base and V by 10 bases; bases with no gene match: 11.